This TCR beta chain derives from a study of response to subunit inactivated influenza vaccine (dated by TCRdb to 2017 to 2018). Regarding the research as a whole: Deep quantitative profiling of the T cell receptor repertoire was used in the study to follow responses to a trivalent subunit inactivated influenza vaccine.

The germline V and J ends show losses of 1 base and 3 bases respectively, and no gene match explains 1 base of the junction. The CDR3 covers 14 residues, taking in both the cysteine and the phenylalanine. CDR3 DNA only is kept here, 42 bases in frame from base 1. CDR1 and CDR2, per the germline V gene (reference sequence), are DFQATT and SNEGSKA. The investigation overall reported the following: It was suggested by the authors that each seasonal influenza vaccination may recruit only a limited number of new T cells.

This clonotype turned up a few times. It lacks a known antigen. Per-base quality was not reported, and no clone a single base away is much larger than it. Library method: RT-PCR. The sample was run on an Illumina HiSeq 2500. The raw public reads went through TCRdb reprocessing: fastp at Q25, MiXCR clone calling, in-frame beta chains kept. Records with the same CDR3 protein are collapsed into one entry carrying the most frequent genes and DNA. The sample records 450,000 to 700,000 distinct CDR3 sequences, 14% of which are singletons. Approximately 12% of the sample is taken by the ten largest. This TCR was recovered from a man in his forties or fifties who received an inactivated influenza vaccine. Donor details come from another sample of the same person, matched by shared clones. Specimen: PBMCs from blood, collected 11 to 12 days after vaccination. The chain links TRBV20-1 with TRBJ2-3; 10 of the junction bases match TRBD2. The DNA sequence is TGCAGTGCTAGAGGGGGACTAGCGACAGATACGCAGTATTTT. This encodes CSARGGLATDTQYF.